Below are 21 T cell receptor beta chains sequenced from a single sample in a study of cytomegalovirus exposure and HLA in healthy donors. Both 60 Vbeta primers and 13 Jbeta primers went into the PCR. The table came from immunoSEQ multiplex PCR; TCRdb's copy has only in-frame clones and leaves some out. The sample has over 110,000 clones; 78% are singletons. Sequenced: PBMCs. The receptors were gathered from a female donor in good health and CMV-seronegative.

The chain recombines TRBV28 with TRBJ1-5; 9 bases agree with TRBD1. CDR3 length: 16 amino acids. V gave up 5 bases and J gave up 6 bases; unmatched junction bases: 11. Germline assignment: CDR1 MDHEN and CDR2 SYDVKM. The chain's CDR3 is CASSPYVTGGFQPQHF. The CDR3 DNA is TGTGCCAGCAGTCCTTACGTGACAGGGGGATTTCAGCCCCAGCATTTT.

This clone was recorded once. This chain joins TRBV28 and TRBJ2-3; 7 bases map to TRBD1. CDR1 is MDHEN and CDR2 is SYDVKM in the germline V gene. Unmatched junction bases numbered 19, after V lost 7 bases and J lost 6 bases. CDR3 length: 17 residues. CDR3 nucleotide sequence: TGTGCCAGCATCCAAATATTGGGGACAGAGAAACGGGATACGCAGTATTTT. This sequence encodes CASIQILGTEKRDTQYF.

The gene calls are TRBV28 and TRBJ2-1, with 9 bases lining up with TRBD1. CDR1 MDHEN and CDR2 SYDVKM come from the germline V gene. V was pared by 10 bases and J by 7 bases, with 5 bases of the junction left unmatched. The CDR3 sequence is 12 residues long. This chain's CDR3 is CATLTGGNEQFF. Written as DNA, the CDR3 is TGTGCCACGCTGACAGGGGGGAATGAGCAGTTCTTC.

The J gene is TRBJ1-2, the V gene TRBV7-8, with 8 positions matching TRBD1. CDR3 size: 15 residues. Germline lookup yields CDR1 SGHVS and CDR2 FQNEAQ. V was clipped by 5 bases and J by 8 bases; unmatched bases: 13. The DNA of the CDR3 is TGTGCCAGCAGCGAGACAGGGGTTGTCTTTGTGGGCTACACCTTC. Protein product: CASSETGVVFVGYTF.

The rearrangement joins TRBV7-2 to TRBJ1-4; D is perhaps TRBD1 (5 bases). V lost 1 base to trimming and J lost 0 bases, with 9 bases between them. CDR3 length equals 16 residues. The germline gives CDR1 SGHTA, CDR2 FQGNSA. The CDR3 DNA reads TGTGCCAGCAGCTTAGTTTCGACAGCAACTAATGAAAAACTGTTTTTT. It translates to CASSLVSTATNEKLFF.

The chain employs TRBV28 and TRBJ1-2; 12 bases match TRBD1. J was trimmed by 8 bases and V by 0 bases; bases with no gene match: 7. Germline CDR1 and CDR2: MDHEN and SYDVKM. The CDR3 consists of 16 residues. In DNA form, the CDR3 reads TGTGCCAGCAGTTTATGGGGGACAGGGGGCAATAAGGGCTACACCTTC. Protein sequence: CASSLWGTGGNKGYTF.

The rearrangement links TRBV18 to TRBJ1-6; 8 nucleotides match TRBD1. The CDR3 spans 17 residues. Germline V gene data show CDR1 as KGHSH and CDR2 as LQKENI. The V segment lost 2 bases and the J segment 7 bases; nucleotides outside the gene matches: 10. The CDR3 DNA sequence: TGTGCCAGCTCACCAATCGGACAGGGCTTAGGGAATTCACCCCTCCACTTT. As protein: CASSPIGQGLGNSPLHF.

This rearrangement joins TRBV29-1 to TRBJ2-5; TRBD1 matches at 7 bases. The CDR3 spans 13 residues. V lost 6 bases to trimming and J lost 7 bases; unmatched junction nucleotides: 11. Germline assignment: CDR1 SQVTM and CDR2 ANQGSEA. The CDR3, as DNA: TGCAGCGTGGTTATCAGGGGGACGGGGACCCAGTACTTC. Its protein is CSVVIRGTGTQYF.

The genes are TRBV23-1 and TRBJ2-4; D gene ambiguous. TRBV23-1 is assigned to the ORF class and has an uncertain function. V was pared by 0 bases and J by 0 bases, with 12 bases between. The CDR3 has 17 residues. CDR3 protein: CASSQSSKALAKNIQYF. CDR3 DNA sequence: TGCGCCAGCAGTCAATCTAGTAAAGCCCTAGCCAAAAACATTCAGTACTTC.

This clone is categorized as medium-sized. CDR3 in amino acids: CASTTALNTEAFF. The CDR3 DNA reads TGCGCCAGCACGACAGCCCTGAACACTGAAGCTTTCTTT. This chain uses TRBV4-1 with TRBJ1-1, with a tentative D call TRBD1 (5 bases). CDR3 length equals 13 residues. Germline V gene lookup returns CDR1 MGHRA and CDR2 YSYEKL. Trimming pared 7 bases from V and 0 bases from J, leaving 9 bases between.

The chain recombines TRBV29-1 with TRBJ2-3, with D perhaps TRBD1 (6 bases). The V end was cut by 4 bases, the J end by 6 bases, with 20 bases between. Germline values: CDR1 SQVTM, CDR2 ANQGSEA. The CDR3 covers 15 residues. The DNA of the CDR3 is TGCAGCGTTGGCAAATTGGGACACGCAGAGGATACGCAGTATTTT. Amino acids: CSVGKLGHAEDTQYF.

The genes are TRBV5-4 and TRBJ2-7; TRBD2 matches at 13 bases. Germline V lookup: CDR1 SGHNT, CDR2 YYREEE (reference sequence). The CDR3 length is 14 residues. V shed 5 bases, J shed 6 bases, and the junction held 5 bases outside the gene matches. CDR3 residues: CASRLAGGPFEQYF. DNA of the CDR3: TGTGCCAGCAGACTAGCGGGGGGGCCTTTCGAGCAGTACTTC.

The count of this clone is one. The gene calls are TRBV30 and TRBJ2-7; maybe TRBD2 (6 bases). The V end lost 0 bases, the J end lost 2 bases, and 17 bases lay between the germline ends. The length of the CDR3 is 16 residues. Germline assignment: CDR1 GTSNPN and CDR2 SVGIG (reference sequence). CDR3 sequence (DNA): TGTGCCTGGAGTGTAGAGAAGGTGGGAGGCCCCTACGAGCAGTACTTC. Protein: CAWSVEKVGGPYEQYF.

This clone has more than one count but fewer than ten. The chain joins TRBV7-9 to TRBJ2-7; D possibly corresponds to TRBD2 (5 bases). Trimming removed 5 bases from V and 2 bases from J, with 16 bases in between. CDR3 length equals 15 residues. The germline V gene has CDR1 SEHNR and CDR2 FQNEAQ (reference sequence). CDR3 DNA sequence: TGTGCCAGCAGCCAAAAAGTCCGGGGAGCCTACGAGCAGTACTTC. This codes for CASSQKVRGAYEQYF. The full variable domain, with the rest looked up from reference TRBV7-9 and TRBJ2-7, is DTGVSQNPRHKITKRGQNVTFRCDPISEHNRLYWYRQTLGQGPEFLTYFQNEAQLEKSRLLSDRFSAERPKGSFSTLEIQRTEQGDSAMYLCASSQKVRGAYEQYFGPGTRLTVT.

This clone was picked up a small number of times. The chain carries TRBV28 and TRBJ1-1; D not resolved. The ends were cut back, 2 bases at V and 1 base at J, with 8 bases in the middle. CDR1 is MDHEN and CDR2 is SYDVKM in the germline V gene. There are 14 residues in the CDR3. In nucleotides, the CDR3 is TGTGCCAGCAGTTTACAACATCGGAACACTGAAGCTTTCTTT. It encodes CASSLQHRNTEAFF. Full variable domain (rest looked up from reference TRBV28 and TRBJ1-1): DVKVTQSSRYLVKRTGEKVFLECVQDMDHENMFWYRQDPGLGLRLIYFSYDVKMKEKGDIPEGYSVSREKKERFSLILESASTNQTSMYLCASSLQHRNTEAFFGQGTRLTVV.

V is TRBV5-8 and J is TRBJ1-6, with TRBD1 identical over 9 bases. The CDR3 loop spans 16 amino acids. Unmatched junction bases numbered 8, after V lost 3 bases and J lost 7 bases. Germline lookup yields CDR1 SGHTS and CDR2 YDEGEE. In DNA form, the CDR3 reads TGTGCCAGCAGCTACCTACAGGGGGCTCGAAATTCACCCCTCCACTTT. As protein: CASSYLQGARNSPLHF.

This clone was recorded once. The gene calls are TRBV2 and TRBJ1-2; 9 bases match TRBD1. V dropped 6 bases and J dropped 2; count of bases not matched to a gene: 7. From germline, CDR1 is SNHLY and CDR2 FYNNEI. The CDR3 runs 15 residues. DNA for the CDR3: TGTGCCAGCAGGTTGGGGACAGGGAGGAACTATGGCTACACCTTC. It encodes CASRLGTGRNYGYTF.

The rearrangement uses TRBV2 and TRBJ2-1, with D possibly being TRBD2 (6 bases). Trimming removed 5 bases at V and 4 bases at J, with 6 bases between. There are 12 residues in the CDR3. CDR1 is SNHLY and CDR2 is FYNNEI in the germline V gene. The CDR3 protein is CASSRGYNEQFF. The CDR3 DNA follows: TGTGCCAGCAGTCGGGGGTACAATGAGCAGTTCTTC. The full variable domain, rest sourced from reference TRBV2 and TRBJ2-1, is EPEVTQTPSHQVTQMGQEVILRCVPISNHLYFYWYRQILGQKVEFLVSFYNNEISEKSEIFDDQFSVERPDGSNFTLKIRSTKLEDSAMYFCASSRGYNEQFFGPGTRLTVL.

This chain connects TRBV30 to TRBJ1-3; D is ambiguous. From germline, CDR1 is GTSNPN and CDR2 SVGIG (reference sequence). V dropped 5 bases and J dropped 8 bases, with 10 bases sitting between them. The CDR3 contains 11 residues. DNA of the CDR3: TGTGCCTGGGGCCAGGTCGACACCATATATTTT. Translating gives CAWGQVDTIYF. Full variable domain (missing parts from reference TRBV30 and TRBJ1-3): SQTIHQWPATLVQPVGSPLSLECTVEGTSNPNLYWYRQAAGRGLQLLFYSVGIGQISSEVPQNLSASRPQDRQFILSSKKLLLSDSGFYLCAWGQVDTIYFGEGSWLTVV.

This clone was observed a single time. CDR3 in amino acids: CASSETGEGGYTF. CDR3 sequence (DNA): TGTGCCAGCAGTGAGACAGGGGAAGGTGGCTACACCTTC. The gene calls are TRBV25-1 and TRBJ1-2, with 8 bases lining up with TRBD1. The V gene end was trimmed by 3 bases and the J gene end by 7 bases; junction bases not matched to a gene: 4. Germline V gene sequence: CDR1 MGHDK, CDR2 SYGVNS. This CDR3 has 13 residues.

The chain couples TRBV2 to TRBJ2-5; perhaps TRBD1 as D (6 bases). This CDR3 region has 13 residues. Germline CDR1 SNHLY, CDR2 FYNNEI. The V end was cut by 4 bases, the J end by 4 bases, with 10 bases between. This chain's CDR3 is CASSGGPGETQYF. CDR3 in DNA: TGTGCCAGCAGTGGGGGGCCGGGAGAGACCCAGTACTTC.